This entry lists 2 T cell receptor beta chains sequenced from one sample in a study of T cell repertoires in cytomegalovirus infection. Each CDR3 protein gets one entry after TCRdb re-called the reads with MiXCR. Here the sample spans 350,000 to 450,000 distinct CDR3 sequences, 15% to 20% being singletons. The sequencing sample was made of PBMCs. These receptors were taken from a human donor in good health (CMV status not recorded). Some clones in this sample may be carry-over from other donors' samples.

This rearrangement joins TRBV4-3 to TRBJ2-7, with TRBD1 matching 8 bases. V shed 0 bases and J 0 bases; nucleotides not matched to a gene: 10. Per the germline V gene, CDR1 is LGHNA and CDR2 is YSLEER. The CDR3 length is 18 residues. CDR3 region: CASSQDLGTGHTSYEQYF. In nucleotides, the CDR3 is TGCGCCAGCAGCCAAGATCTAGGGACAGGTCACACCTCCTACGAGCAGTACTTC.

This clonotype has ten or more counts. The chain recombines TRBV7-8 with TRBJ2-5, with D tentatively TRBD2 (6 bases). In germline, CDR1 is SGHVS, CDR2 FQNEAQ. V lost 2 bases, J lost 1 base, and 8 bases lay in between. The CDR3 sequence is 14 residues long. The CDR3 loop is CASSLLGLQETQYF. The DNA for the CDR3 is TGTGCCAGCAGCTTATTGGGACTCCAAGAGACCCAGTACTTC.